This TCR beta chain was documented in a study of T cell repertoires in ileal Crohn's disease. Study-level findings and limits: High-frequency clones were more common in sorted CD8 than CD4 cells.

Concerning this clone itself: Its antigen remains unidentified.

Germline loops: CDR1 SQVTM, CDR2 ANQGSEA. Trimming removed 3 bases from V and 2 bases from J, with 7 bases in between. This CDR3 spans 13 amino acids. Patients were adults with ileal or ileocolonic Crohn's disease needing resection. Each sample's TCRB immunosequencing used 450 to 550 nanograms of biopsy DNA. Only in-frame clones appear in the TCRdb table, and some are missing; sequencing was by immunoSEQ multiplex PCR. The sample includes approximately 15,000 clones, around two thirds seen only once; the top ten take 5.3%. The V call is TRBV29-1, the J call TRBJ2-2; D gene unclear. The material sequenced was ileal tissue. This TCR derives from an adult with Crohn's disease. CDR3 loop: CSVDLPNTGELFF. CDR3 coding DNA: TGCAGCGTTGATCTCCCTAACACCGGGGAGCTGTTTTTT.